This TCR beta chain originates from a study of shared clonotypes between healthy human individuals (dated by TCRdb to the early 2020s). General notes on the study: A couple of women and a few men aged 18 to 49 years were included in the cohort. Per donor, leukapheresis produced somewhere between about 0.9 and 9 billion PBMCs. For each donor, three plates each were used for CD4 naive and CD4 memory, two plates were used for CD8 naive, and one plate was used for CD8 memory. Different laboratories and diverse techniques were used to prepare libraries and sequence TCR repertoires, to increase sequencing depth and limit assay-specific biases. To estimate repertoire size and how much clonotypes are shared between individuals, the study performed deep sequencing of blood TCR repertoires from five healthy adults.

Points on this clone: Its antigen is unknown. The record has no base qualities; no much larger clone is one base away.

Overall study results and their limits: Pairwise subsampling indicated that sequencing depth was expected to affect the degree of clonotype sharing among donors. Sampling was restricted to blood, and TCR repertoires in tissues likely differ from the TCR repertoires found in blood. The genetic and exposure-history diversity represented was limited by the small number of donors. Even with the large sequencing depth, rarefaction of the sorted-subset datasets indicated that sequencing was incomplete. Estimated clonotype richness was generally larger for naive than for memory subsets. When a handful of donors were compared, the shared fraction of clonotypes was about 5% for naive CD4, 3.5% to 4% for naive CD8, more than 2% for memory CD4, and 0.4% for memory CD8. Clonotypes shared by all four sorted-subset donors showed higher generation probabilities than non-shared clonotypes.

TCR CDR3 regions were amplified from genomic DNA by multiplex PCR using the deep immunoSEQ assay. For each cell subset, the extracted genomic DNA was distributed evenly across all wells of several immunoSEQ 96-well plates, and each plate served as one replicate. For sorted subsets, about 220 ng of genomic DNA, equivalent to 30,000 or so T cell genomes, went into each replicate PCR. The purified libraries were quantified using a Qubit 3.0 fluorometer, sized with a Bioanalyzer 2100, and then quantified again using the KAPA Library Quantification kit. Every immunoSEQ 96-well plate was sequenced on a separate single-read 150-cycle Illumina NextSeq 550 flow cell. The authors processed their data as follows. The immunoSEQ output contained only junctional sequences without quality scores, so filtering could not match that applied to full-length reads. To assign V/J genes and CDR3, sequences were annotated against IMGT germline references using PyIR, a Python wrapper for IgBLAST v1.9. Reads with weak V/J assignments (E-value above 1e-6), missing CDR3, stop codons, out-of-frame junctions, or ambiguous translated residues were removed. A V3J clonotype was defined by an identical inferred V gene, J gene, and CDR3 amino acid sequence. The percentage overlap between two repertoires was calculated by dividing the number of shared unique clonotypes by the size of the smaller repertoire. Repertoire richness was assessed with RTK rarefaction, the Chao1 estimator, and Recon v2.1 estimates of unobserved clonotypes. OLGA was used to compute generation probabilities for all TCRbeta clonotypes that the gDNA method yielded from a few donors. Sourced from immuneACCESS, this table was stored by TCRdb with only in-frame sequences that have V and J called. A share of the clones is absent; for the studies checked, an unresolved V gene accounts for under half, and the remainder has no known explanation. The V and J calls and clone size come from that table; D and trimming were worked out from the DNA. A total of approximately 1,000,000 clones appear in this sample, about 84% of them only once. The top ten clones comprise 0.5% to 0.6% of the sample.

The donors were healthy, HIV-negative adults with no recently reported acute infections or vaccinations. All donors were Caucasian adults living in Nashville, Tennessee, USA. CD4+ T cells were enriched by magnetic negative selection; naive cells were then positively selected on CD45RA, and the negative fraction formed the memory subset. Blood was collected by leukapheresis, and PBMCs were isolated by Ficoll-Histopaque density gradient centrifugation and then cryopreserved in liquid nitrogen vapor phase. Analytical flow cytometry was used to check the purity and quantity of each magnetically sorted T cell population. Genomic DNA was isolated from each sorted fraction and quantified by UV absorbance on a Nanodrop 2000c. V drops 7 bases and J drops 8 bases, leaving 17 bases in between. Reading from cysteine to phenylalanine, the CDR3 counts 13 amino acids. Only the CDR3 part of the read is kept: 39 bases, read in frame from the first base. Looking up the germline V gene yields CDR1 WSHSY and CDR2 SAAADI.

The chain is assembled from TRBV10-2 and TRBJ1-2; the D gene identity is not certain. Source material: memory CD4+ T cells from PBMCs. The meaning of the sample's cell subset or site label: CD45RA-negative fraction. The receptor comes from a man between 18 and 35 years old in good health. Some clones in this sample may be carry-over from other donors' samples. The encoded CDR3 is CASTAGPQAGYTF. The sequenced DNA: TGCGCCAGCACCGCCGGTCCCCAGGCGGGCTACACCTTC.